This TCR beta chain stems from a study of post-analysis software for immune sequencing data. Turning to the study itself: The study covered relapsing-remitting, secondary progressive and progressive-relapsing courses of multiple sclerosis. Study findings and constraints: Compared against controls, patients with multiple sclerosis displayed significantly lower normalized Chao1 diversity. Strong co-clustering by F measure linked samples that shared a preparation batch. Five or six TRBV segments appeared more often in patients than in controls, and TRBV5-6, TRBV5-1 and TRBV20-1 were among these.

After removal of 0 bases from V and 4 bases from J, the junction contained 8 bases not matched to a gene. The germline CDR1 and CDR2 sequences are LGHDT and YNNKEL (reference sequence). The CDR3 consists of 17 residues. Every TCR beta cDNA library bore unique molecular identifiers. The yield from roughly 1 to 10 million T cells was 500,000 or so cDNA molecules in total. TCRdb used MiXCR to reprocess the PCR reads, holding one entry per CDR3 protein. The table shows 750,000 to 950,000 distinct CDR3 sequences, with roughly half occurring only once. About this clonotype: Its antigen is unknown.

Sequencing was done on a sample of blood. The V call is TRBV3-1, the J call TRBJ2-3; 9 bases map to TRBD2. The sequence came from a girl aged 5-17 years with multiple sclerosis. In DNA, the CDR3 is TGTGCCAGCAGCCAAGATGGGGCGGGGGGGCTTGCAGATACGCAGTATTTT. Translated: CASSQDGAGGLADTQYF.